Listed below are T cell receptor beta chains from one sample, sequenced in a study of cytomegalovirus exposure and HLA in healthy donors. The method was immunoSEQ multiplex PCR; TCRdb's version includes in-frame clones alone and lacks a portion of them. The sample carries 45,000 to 65,000 clones, 82% recorded once. The sample consisted of PBMCs. These receptor sequences come from a man aged 25 to 45 in good health and CMV-seronegative. The CDR3 runs from the conserved cysteine through the conserved F or W. Each record gives: D gene, clone size, V gene, J gene, CDR3 DNA, CDR3 protein. The D gene is left open where the match is weak. Rows may omit the clone size; those that give it use once, few, many or a size class.

D gene: -
clone size: -
V gene: TRBV4-1
J gene: TRBJ1-1
CDR3 DNA: TGCGCCAGCAGCCAAGAGAGTAGGAGATCTATGAACACTGAAGCTTTCTTT
CDR3 protein: CASSQESRRSMNTEAFF

D gene: TRBD2
clone size: -
V gene: TRBV5-1
J gene: TRBJ2-1
CDR3 DNA: TGCGCCAGCAGCTTGGTCTTGGCTAGCGGAAACAATGAGCAGTTCTTC
CDR3 protein: CASSLVLASGNNEQFF

D gene: TRBD2
clone size: few
V gene: TRBV5-4
J gene: TRBJ2-1
CDR3 DNA: TGTGCCAGCAGCTTCTTGATAGCGGGAAAGTTAGAGCAGTTCTTC
CDR3 protein: CASSFLIAGKLEQFF

D gene: -
clone size: -
V gene: TRBV5-1
J gene: TRBJ1-1
CDR3 DNA: TGCGCCAGCAGCTCCAGGGCGAACACTGAAGCTTTCTTT
CDR3 protein: CASSSRANTEAFF

D gene: -
clone size: -
V gene: TRBV4-3
J gene: TRBJ1-1
CDR3 DNA: TGCGCCAGCAGCCAAAGATTGGGAGGGATGAACACTGAAGCTTTCTTT
CDR3 protein: CASSQRLGGMNTEAFF

D gene: -
clone size: once
V gene: TRBV11-2
J gene: TRBJ1-2
CDR3 DNA: TGTGCCAGCAGCGTGGGACAAGACTATGGCTACACCTTC
CDR3 protein: CASSVGQDYGYTF

D gene: -
clone size: -
V gene: TRBV9
J gene: TRBJ2-3
CDR3 DNA: TGTGCCAGCAGCCGAAATCCGGGAGATACGCAGTATTTT
CDR3 protein: CASSRNPGDTQYF

D gene: TRBD2
clone size: -
V gene: TRBV7-9
J gene: TRBJ2-1
CDR3 DNA: TGTGCCAGCAGCTTCCGCCTCGGGGTAGCGGGAGAAGGTGAGCAGTTCTTC
CDR3 protein: CASSFRLGVAGEGEQFF

D gene: -
clone size: -
V gene: TRBV28
J gene: TRBJ2-5
CDR3 DNA: TGTGCCAGCAGTTTCCAGGGGGGCCGCGAGACCCAGTACTTC
CDR3 protein: CASSFQGGRETQYF

D gene: -
clone size: -
V gene: TRBV6-5
J gene: TRBJ1-6
CDR3 DNA: TGTGCCAGCAGCCCCTCGGGTTCCTATAATTCACCCCTCCACTTT
CDR3 protein: CASSPSGSYNSPLHF

D gene: TRBD1
clone size: -
V gene: TRBV5-1
J gene: TRBJ2-1
CDR3 DNA: TGCGCCAGCAGCTTGGGTGGACAGGCCTCCTACAATGAGCAGTTCTTC
CDR3 protein: CASSLGGQASYNEQFF

D gene: TRBD1
clone size: -
V gene: TRBV4-2
J gene: TRBJ1-1
CDR3 DNA: TGTGCCAGCAGCCCTAAAACTAAAACCAATGGGAGTTACAGGGGGTACACTGAAGCTTTCTTT
CDR3 protein: CASSPKTKTNGSYRGYTEAFF

D gene: TRBD1
clone size: few
V gene: TRBV25-1
J gene: TRBJ1-1
CDR3 DNA: TGTGCCAGCTCCCAATCACCGGACAGGGCGGGCGCTTTCTTT
CDR3 protein: CASSQSPDRAGAFF

D gene: TRBD2
clone size: -
V gene: TRBV14
J gene: TRBJ2-7
CDR3 DNA: TGTGCCAGCAGCTCTCTCGGGGGGGCGACCTACGAGCAGTACTTC
CDR3 protein: CASSSLGGATYEQYF

D gene: -
clone size: -
V gene: TRBV6-6
J gene: TRBJ1-2
CDR3 DNA: TGTGCCATCAGTGCGGGGGCCTATGGCTACACCTTC
CDR3 protein: CAISAGAYGYTF

D gene: TRBD1
clone size: few
V gene: TRBV30
J gene: TRBJ1-5
CDR3 DNA: TGTGCCTGGAGTGCAGGGGGTAATCAGCCCCAGCATTTT
CDR3 protein: CAWSAGGNQPQHF

D gene: -
clone size: -
V gene: TRBV7-2
J gene: TRBJ2-7
CDR3 DNA: TGTGCCAGCAGCCCCGCCTTAGGGGATTCTAACGAGCAGTACTTC
CDR3 protein: CASSPALGDSNEQYF

D gene: -
clone size: -
V gene: TRBV2
J gene: TRBJ2-7
CDR3 DNA: TGTGCCAGCAGTGAAATATTCCCCTACGAGCAGTACTTC
CDR3 protein: CASSEIFPYEQYF

D gene: -
clone size: few
V gene: TRBV2
J gene: TRBJ1-4
CDR3 DNA: TGTGCCAGCAGTCCGACAGGAGTGTATAATGAAAAACTGTTTTTT
CDR3 protein: CASSPTGVYNEKLFF

D gene: -
clone size: once
V gene: TRBV30
J gene: TRBJ2-2
CDR3 DNA: TGTGCCTGGAGTGTACCCGGTATCGATACCGGGGAGCTGTTTTTT
CDR3 protein: CAWSVPGIDTGELFF

D gene: TRBD1
clone size: -
V gene: TRBV14
J gene: TRBJ1-3
CDR3 DNA: TGTGCCAGCAGCCGGGGACAGGGGGCTCTCTCTGGAAACACCATATATTTT
CDR3 protein: CASSRGQGALSGNTIYF

D gene: -
clone size: -
V gene: TRBV2
J gene: TRBJ2-1
CDR3 DNA: TGTGCCACATATCCCCCGGACTACTACAATGAGCAGTTCTTC
CDR3 protein: CATYPPDYYNEQFF

D gene: TRBD1
clone size: -
V gene: TRBV11-3
J gene: TRBJ2-5
CDR3 DNA: TGTGCCAGCAGCTCGGACAGGGGGCAGTGGGAGACCCAGTACTTC
CDR3 protein: CASSSDRGQWETQYF

D gene: TRBD1
clone size: -
V gene: TRBV18
J gene: TRBJ2-7
CDR3 DNA: TGTGCCAGCTCACCGACCGGGACAGATTCCTACGAGCAGTACTTC
CDR3 protein: CASSPTGTDSYEQYF

D gene: TRBD2
clone size: -
V gene: TRBV7-3
J gene: TRBJ2-5
CDR3 DNA: TGTGCCAGCAGCTTAGGGGTAGCGGGGGGAGAGACCCAGTACTTC
CDR3 protein: CASSLGVAGGETQYF

D gene: -
clone size: -
V gene: TRBV18
J gene: TRBJ1-5
CDR3 DNA: TGTGCCAGCTCCAAGGAGGAGAATCAGCCCCAGCATTTT
CDR3 protein: CASSKEENQPQHF

D gene: TRBD1
clone size: -
V gene: TRBV28
J gene: TRBJ1-1
CDR3 DNA: TGTGCCAGCAGGGGACAGGGAGGCACTGAAGCTTTCTTT
CDR3 protein: CASRGQGGTEAFF

D gene: TRBD2
clone size: -
V gene: TRBV14
J gene: TRBJ2-7
CDR3 DNA: TGTGCCAGCAGACCAGCGGGGGCCAGCTCCTACGAGCAGTACTTC
CDR3 protein: CASRPAGASSYEQYF

D gene: TRBD2
clone size: -
V gene: TRBV9
J gene: TRBJ2-3
CDR3 DNA: TGTGCCAGCAGCGTAGATGGTAGCGGGGGGGCCAGATTAGATACGCAGTATTTT
CDR3 protein: CASSVDGSGGARLDTQYF

D gene: TRBD1
clone size: -
V gene: TRBV4-3
J gene: TRBJ2-7
CDR3 DNA: TGCGCCAGCAGCCATCGGGACAGGGGGTCCTACGAGCAGTACTTC
CDR3 protein: CASSHRDRGSYEQYF

D gene: -
clone size: -
V gene: TRBV6-1
J gene: TRBJ1-5
CDR3 DNA: TGTGCCAGCACGGGACTAACAAATAATCAGCCCCAGCATTTT
CDR3 protein: CASTGLTNNQPQHF

D gene: TRBD2
clone size: -
V gene: TRBV25-1
J gene: TRBJ2-1
CDR3 DNA: TGTGCCAGCAGAGGGACTAGCGGGGGGGCCGCGTTCTTC
CDR3 protein: CASRGTSGGAAFF

D gene: -
clone size: -
V gene: TRBV6-4
J gene: TRBJ1-1
CDR3 DNA: TGTGCCAGCAGTCTGGCAGGGGACACTGAAGCTTTCTTT
CDR3 protein: CASSLAGDTEAFF

D gene: TRBD1
clone size: -
V gene: TRBV28
J gene: TRBJ2-2
CDR3 DNA: TGTGCCAGCAGTCCAGGGGGACAGACCGGGGAGCTGTTTTTT
CDR3 protein: CASSPGGQTGELFF

D gene: TRBD1
clone size: -
V gene: TRBV6-5
J gene: TRBJ1-2
CDR3 DNA: TGTGCCAGCAGGCCCTTGACAGGGGGTTTTGGCTACACCTTC
CDR3 protein: CASRPLTGGFGYTF

D gene: TRBD1
clone size: -
V gene: TRBV9
J gene: TRBJ1-2
CDR3 DNA: TGTGCCAGCAGCGTAGCTGTCGGGACAGTGGCCAAGGGGGGCCATGGCTACACCTTC
CDR3 protein: CASSVAVGTVAKGGHGYTF

D gene: -
clone size: -
V gene: TRBV2
J gene: TRBJ1-5
CDR3 DNA: TGTGCCAGCAGTGACACCCCTAGGAATCAGCCCCAGCATTTT
CDR3 protein: CASSDTPRNQPQHF

D gene: -
clone size: -
V gene: TRBV29-1
J gene: TRBJ2-2
CDR3 DNA: TGCAGCGTTGGGCCGGGAAACACCGGGGAGCTGTTTTTT
CDR3 protein: CSVGPGNTGELFF

D gene: -
clone size: -
V gene: TRBV2
J gene: TRBJ1-1
CDR3 DNA: TGTGCCAGCAGTGAAGGCAACTCTCTCGAAGCTTTCTTT
CDR3 protein: CASSEGNSLEAFF

D gene: TRBD2
clone size: -
V gene: TRBV9
J gene: TRBJ2-2
CDR3 DNA: TGTGCCAGCAGCCCGAGAGGGGCGGGGGAGAACACCGGGGAGCTGTTTTTT
CDR3 protein: CASSPRGAGENTGELFF

D gene: -
clone size: once
V gene: TRBV2
J gene: TRBJ1-5
CDR3 DNA: TGTGCCAGCAGCAGGGTGATTAGCAATCAGCCCCAGCATTTT
CDR3 protein: CASSRVISNQPQHF

D gene: -
clone size: -
V gene: TRBV5-4
J gene: TRBJ2-5
CDR3 DNA: TGTGCCAGCAGCGGCTGGACAGCTCAAGAGACCCAGTACTTC
CDR3 protein: CASSGWTAQETQYF

D gene: TRBD1
clone size: -
V gene: TRBV28
J gene: TRBJ1-2
CDR3 DNA: TGTGCCAGCAGTCTACCGGGACAGTTGAACTATGGCTACACCTTC
CDR3 protein: CASSLPGQLNYGYTF

D gene: -
clone size: -
V gene: TRBV18
J gene: TRBJ2-7
CDR3 DNA: TGTGCCAGCTCACCATCGCGGACAGTCGAGCAGTACTTC
CDR3 protein: CASSPSRTVEQYF

D gene: TRBD1
clone size: -
V gene: TRBV27
J gene: TRBJ1-1
CDR3 DNA: TGTGCCAGCAGACCGGGACAGTGGAACACTGAAGCTTTCTTT
CDR3 protein: CASRPGQWNTEAFF

D gene: -
clone size: -
V gene: TRBV7-9
J gene: TRBJ1-1
CDR3 DNA: TGTTCCAGCAGCTTCCAGGGAATTAACACTGAAGCTTTCTTT
CDR3 protein: CSSSFQGINTEAFF

D gene: TRBD1
clone size: -
V gene: TRBV5-1
J gene: TRBJ2-5
CDR3 DNA: TGCGCCAGTGCAGGGGGTAACCAAGAGACCCAGTACTTC
CDR3 protein: CASAGGNQETQYF

D gene: -
clone size: -
V gene: TRBV2
J gene: TRBJ2-3
CDR3 DNA: TGTGCCAGCCCGAACGGGTTGGTTGACACAGATACGCAGTATTTT
CDR3 protein: CASPNGLVDTDTQYF

D gene: -
clone size: -
V gene: TRBV20-1
J gene: TRBJ2-7
CDR3 DNA: TGCAGTGCTAGAGATCTTTACGAGCAGTACTTC
CDR3 protein: CSARDLYEQYF

D gene: TRBD2
clone size: -
V gene: TRBV28
J gene: TRBJ2-3
CDR3 DNA: TGTGCCAGCAGCCTAAGACCGGGACTAGCGGGGGGGCGGACAGATACGCAGTATTTT
CDR3 protein: CASSLRPGLAGGRTDTQYF